The T cell receptor beta chain described here comes from a study of patients and donors after allogeneic stem cell transplantation (dated by TCRdb to between 2020 and 2021). The CDR3 holds 15 amino acids from the cysteine to the phenylalanine. Of all the DNA, just the CDR3 is kept, 45 bases in frame from base 1. V loses 6 bases, J loses 3 bases, and the germline ends lie 15 bases apart. The germline V gene sets CDR1 to MNHEY and CDR2 to SVGEGT. Libraries came from RT-PCR. The instrument given in TCRdb is NextSeq 550. The public reads were reprocessed in TCRdb via fastp at Q25 and MiXCR, keeping in-frame beta chains. Rows are unified per CDR3 protein, each entry keeping the most common DNA and genes. The sample table contains about 150,000 distinct CDR3 sequences; only one count was recorded for about 40% of them. 40% to 55% of the sample rests with the top ten. This clonotype was counted only a few times. Its antigen has not been determined. Per-nucleotide qualities are absent, and no much larger clonotype sits a single base away.

Sequencing used blood, either unsorted or a sorted T cell fraction (not recorded which). The TCR was taken from a human donor who was either an allogeneic HSCT recipient or a stem cell or donor lymphocyte infusion donor (not recorded which). It is not recorded whose cells these are; they may come from a transplant donor. This receptor chain uses TRBV6-2 or TRBV6-3 and TRBJ1-5; a tentative D match to TRBD1 spans 5 bases. The sequenced DNA is TGTGCCAGCAGACGAGGGGCCGGACCCAATCAGCCCCAGCATTTT. Translated, it reads CASRRGAGPNQPQHF.